This TCR beta chain was profiled in a study of T cell changes during pregnancy in multiple sclerosis. Trimming took off 0 bases at V and 0 bases at J, with 12 bases between the two ends. The CDR3 extends over 17 amino acids. Germline CDR1 is SEHNR and CDR2 is FQNEAQ (reference sequence). The protocol was immunoSEQ multiplex PCR, while the TCRdb copy is restricted to in-frame clones and leaves out a portion. The sample gives around 63,000 clones, roughly 89% of which show up once; 1% to 1.5% is in the top ten. This chain joins TRBV7-9 and TRBJ1-3, with a tentative D call TRBD1 (5 bases). This clonotype was obtained from a female donor in good health, enrolled as a control in a pregnancy study. This specimen consisted of peripheral blood, obtained after pregnancy. CDR3 sequence reads: CASSLALSGGSGNTIYF. The CDR3 DNA sequence: TGTGCCAGCAGCTTAGCGCTCTCCGGGGGCTCTGGAAACACCATATATTTT.